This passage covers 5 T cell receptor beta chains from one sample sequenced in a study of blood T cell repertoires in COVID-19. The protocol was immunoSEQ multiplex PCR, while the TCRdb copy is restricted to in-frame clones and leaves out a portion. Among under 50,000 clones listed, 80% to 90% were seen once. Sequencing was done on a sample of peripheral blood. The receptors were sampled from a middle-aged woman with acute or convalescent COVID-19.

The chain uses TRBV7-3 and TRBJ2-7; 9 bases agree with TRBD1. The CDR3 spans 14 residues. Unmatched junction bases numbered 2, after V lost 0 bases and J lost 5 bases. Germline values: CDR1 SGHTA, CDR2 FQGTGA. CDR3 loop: CASSLTGQGHEQYF. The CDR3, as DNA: TGTGCCAGCAGCTTAACGGGACAGGGTCACGAGCAGTACTTC.

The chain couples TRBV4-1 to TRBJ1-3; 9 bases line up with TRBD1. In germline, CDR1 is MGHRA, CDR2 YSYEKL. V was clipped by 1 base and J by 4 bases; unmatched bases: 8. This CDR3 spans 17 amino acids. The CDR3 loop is CASSQVFNRGPGNTIYF. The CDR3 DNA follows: TGCGCCAGCAGCCAAGTATTTAACAGGGGGCCGGGAAACACCATATATTTT.

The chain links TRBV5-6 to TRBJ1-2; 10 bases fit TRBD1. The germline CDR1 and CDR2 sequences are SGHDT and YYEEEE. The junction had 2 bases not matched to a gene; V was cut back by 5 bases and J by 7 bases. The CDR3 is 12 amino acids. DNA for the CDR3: TGTGCCAGCAGGACAGGGGGCAGTGGCTACACCTTC. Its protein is CASRTGGSGYTF.

CDR3 sequence: CASSARQLNTEAFF. In nucleotides, the CDR3 is TGTGCCAGCAGTGCCCGACAGTTGAACACTGAAGCTTTCTTT. The gene calls are TRBV27 and TRBJ1-1; tentative D call: TRBD1 (5 bases). V shed 5 bases and J shed 0 bases, with 10 bases lying between them. Germline CDR1 reads MNHEY; CDR2 reads SMNVEV (reference sequence). The CDR3 is 14 residues long.

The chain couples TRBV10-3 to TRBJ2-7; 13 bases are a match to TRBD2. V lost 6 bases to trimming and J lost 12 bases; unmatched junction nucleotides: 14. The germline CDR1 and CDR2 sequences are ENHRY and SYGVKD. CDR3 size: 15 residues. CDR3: CAIRDNWTSGSMLYF. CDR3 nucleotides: TGTGCCATCAGAGATAATTGGACTAGCGGGAGTATGCTGTACTTC.